This T cell receptor (beta chain) is drawn from a study of shared T cell receptors in the human thymus. The CDR3 runs 14 residues. Trimming cost V 6 bases and J 5 bases; bases outside gene matches: 4. In germline, CDR1 is SGHRS, CDR2 YFSETQ. Libraries were prepared by immunoSEQ multiplex PCR; TCRdb keeps only in-frame clonotypes and omits some of them. The sample has about 380,000 clones, approximately 95% seen once. The chain uses TRBV5-1 and TRBJ2-1; 11 nucleotides align to TRBD2. This clonotype originated in a human donor. The source material was thymocytes. CDR3 sequence: CASTELAGDNEQFF. CDR3 DNA: TGCGCCAGCACCGAACTAGCGGGAGACAATGAGCAGTTCTTC.